The 4 T cell receptor beta chains below come from one sample, sequenced in a study of T cell repertoires in cytomegalovirus infection. TCRdb re-derived calls from the reads in MiXCR, one entry per CDR3 protein. This sample has around 300,000 distinct CDR3 sequences, with 9% to 9.5% found just once. The sequencing input was PBMCs. These receptors all come from a human donor in good health (CMV status not recorded). Some clones in this sample may be carry-over from other donors' samples.

This clonotype was seen only a few times. The chain is built from TRBV28 and TRBJ2-7; weak D call: TRBD2 (5 bases). Germline V gives CDR1 MDHEN, CDR2 SYDVKM. V dropped 5 bases and J dropped 3 bases, with 14 bases sitting between them. The CDR3 totals 14 residues. DNA of the CDR3: TGTGCCAGCAGTGCCAGGACTCTTGACTACGAGCAGTACTTC. The encoded protein is CASSARTLDYEQYF.

This clonotype was seen repeatedly, ten times or more. The chain carries TRBV12-3 or TRBV12-4 and TRBJ2-5; 13 nucleotides match TRBD2. V shed 5 bases, J shed 7 bases, and the junction held 16 bases outside the gene matches. The length of the CDR3 is 18 residues. CDR3 protein: CASSRIQGLAGASGTQYF. The CDR3 nucleotides are TGTGCCAGCAGTCGTATCCAAGGACTAGCGGGGGCCTCAGGGACCCAGTACTTC.

This clonotype was observed at least ten times. The chain carries TRBV7-6 and TRBJ2-1, with TRBD2 identical over 9 bases. Germline-derived CDR1 and CDR2 are SGHVS and FNYEAQ. The V and J ends lost 2 bases and 4 bases, in that order; junction bases with no gene match: 3. The length of the CDR3 is 15 residues. CDR3 loop: CASSLMTSGYNEQFF. Written as DNA, the CDR3 is TGTGCCAGCAGCTTAATGACTAGCGGTTACAATGAGCAGTTCTTC.

This clonotype was seen more than once but under ten times. The V gene is TRBV2, the J gene TRBJ1-3, with D possibly being TRBD1 (6 bases). The germline V gene has CDR1 SNHLY and CDR2 FYNNEI. V gave up 4 bases and J gave up 0 bases, with 10 bases separating them. The CDR3 is 15 amino acids. The CDR3 DNA is TGTGCCAGCAGTGTGACAGGACTCTCTGGAAACACCATATATTTT. It encodes CASSVTGLSGNTIYF.